The 9 T cell receptor beta chains below all came from one sample that was sequenced in a study of cytomegalovirus exposure and HLA in healthy donors. The table came from immunoSEQ multiplex PCR; TCRdb's copy has only in-frame clones and leaves some out. The sample has 200,000 to 300,000 clones, 90% seen once. The sample comprised PBMCs. The receptor source for this set is a woman aged 25-40 years in good health and CMV-seronegative.

Points on this clone: The sample contains more than one DNA sequence encoding this CDR3. The rearrangement links TRBV19 to TRBJ1-2; D remains ambiguous. The V and J ends lost 3 bases and 0 bases respectively, with 5 bases between them. CDR3 size: 13 residues. Germline loops: CDR1 LNHDA, CDR2 SQIVND (reference sequence). In DNA, the CDR3 is TGTGCCAGTAGTATCCGAGCTAACTATGGCTACACCTTC. This translates into CASSIRANYGYTF.

CDR3 amino acids: CASSLDTDTQYF. The CDR3 DNA follows: TGTGCCAGCAGCTTAGACACAGATACGCAGTATTTT. The gene calls are TRBV11-3 and TRBJ2-3; D remains unclear. Germline V lookup: CDR1 SGHNT, CDR2 YENEEA. This CDR3 spans 12 amino acids. Trimming shortened V by 0 bases and J by 2 bases, and 0 bases separated the two germline ends.

The genes are TRBV6-4 and TRBJ2-3; 7 bases agree with TRBD2. The V and J ends lost 0 bases and 2 bases, in that order; junction bases with no gene match: 17. The germline V gene has CDR1 MRHNA and CDR2 SNTAGT. This CDR3 has 20 amino acids. The CDR3 reads CASSDSCLVPSGDDTDTQYF. CDR3 bases: TGTGCCAGCAGTGACTCCTGCTTAGTTCCTAGCGGAGATGACACAGATACGCAGTATTTT.

As DNA, the CDR3 is TGTGCCAGCAGCTTAGATAGCGGGAGTACAGATACGCAGTATTTT. Residues: CASSLDSGSTDTQYF. The chain is built from TRBV7-6 and TRBJ2-3, with 9 positions matching TRBD2. This CDR3 region has 15 residues. V was clipped by 1 base and J by 3 bases; unmatched bases: 2. Germline V CDR1 and CDR2: SGHVS, FNYEAQ.

This chain connects TRBV4-2 to TRBJ2-7, with 8 bases aligning to TRBD2. This CDR3 has 15 residues. Germline V CDR1 and CDR2: LGHNA, YNFKEQ. V lost 0 bases to trimming and J lost 0 bases; unmatched junction nucleotides: 1. The CDR3 region has the DNA TGTGCCAGCAGCCAAGATACTAGCGGCTCCTACGAGCAGTACTTC. Translating it yields CASSQDTSGSYEQYF.

The chain recombines TRBV18 with TRBJ2-7, with unresolved D. This CDR3 region has 11 residues. The V end lost 6 bases, the J end lost 5 bases, and 8 bases lay between the germline ends. Germline V gene sequence: CDR1 KGHSH, CDR2 LQKENI. DNA of the CDR3: TGTGCCAGCTCCCGCCTTCACGAGCAGTACTTC. It codes for CASSRLHEQYF.

This chain joins TRBV7-6 and TRBJ2-7; 11 bases map to TRBD2. Per germline, CDR1 SGHVS and CDR2 FNYEAQ. The CDR3 totals 15 residues. The V and J ends lost 5 bases and 3 bases, in that order; junction bases with no gene match: 6. This CDR3 reads CASSLLAGEGYEQYF. The DNA of the CDR3 is TGTGCCAGCAGCCTACTAGCGGGAGAGGGCTACGAGCAGTACTTC.

CDR3 sequence (DNA): TGTGCCAGCAGCTCACTTAGCGGGAGGTCCTACGAGCAGTACTTC. Its translation is CASSSLSGRSYEQYF. This chain uses TRBV11-2 with TRBJ2-7, with TRBD2 identical over 10 bases. The trim removed 4 bases at V and 1 base at J, leaving 4 bases unmatched. This CDR3 has 15 residues. Germline V lookup: CDR1 SGHAT, CDR2 FQNNGV. Looking up the rest from reference TRBV11-2 and TRBJ2-7 gives the full variable domain: EAGVAQSPRYKIIEKRQSVAFWCNPISGHATLYWYQQILGQGPKLLIQFQNNGVVDDSQLPKDRFSAERLKGVDSTLKIQPAKLEDSAVYLCASSSLSGRSYEQYFGPGTRLTVT.

V is TRBV30 and J is TRBJ2-7; D is unclear. This CDR3 contains 12 residues. V lost 2 bases, J lost 4 bases, and 9 bases lay in between. Germline CDR1 and CDR2: GTSNPN and SVGIG (reference sequence). CDR3 sequence reads: CAWSLGVYEQYF. In DNA, the CDR3 is TGTGCCTGGAGTCTTGGGGTATACGAGCAGTACTTC.